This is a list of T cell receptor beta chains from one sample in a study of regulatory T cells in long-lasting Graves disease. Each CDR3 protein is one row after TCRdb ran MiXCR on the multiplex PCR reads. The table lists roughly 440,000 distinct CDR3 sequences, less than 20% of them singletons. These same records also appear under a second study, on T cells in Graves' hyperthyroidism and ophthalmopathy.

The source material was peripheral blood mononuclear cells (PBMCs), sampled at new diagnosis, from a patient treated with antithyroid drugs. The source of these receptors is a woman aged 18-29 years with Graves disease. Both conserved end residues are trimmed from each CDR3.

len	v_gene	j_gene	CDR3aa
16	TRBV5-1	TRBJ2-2	ASSLYGLAGDNTGELF
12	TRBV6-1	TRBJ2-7	ASRGTASSYEQY
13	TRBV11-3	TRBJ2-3	ASSQTVTSTDTQY
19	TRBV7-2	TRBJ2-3	TSSLRGTSGGAASSTDTQY
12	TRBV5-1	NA	ASSLTSGTGEQY
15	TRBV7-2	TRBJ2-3	ASSLAVGRGLTDTQY
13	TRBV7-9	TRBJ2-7	ASSGTGRSPYEQY
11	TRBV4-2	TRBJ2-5	ASSDGLRETQY
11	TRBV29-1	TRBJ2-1	SVNILQGSEQF
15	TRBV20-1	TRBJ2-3	SQLLAGEEEGTDTQY